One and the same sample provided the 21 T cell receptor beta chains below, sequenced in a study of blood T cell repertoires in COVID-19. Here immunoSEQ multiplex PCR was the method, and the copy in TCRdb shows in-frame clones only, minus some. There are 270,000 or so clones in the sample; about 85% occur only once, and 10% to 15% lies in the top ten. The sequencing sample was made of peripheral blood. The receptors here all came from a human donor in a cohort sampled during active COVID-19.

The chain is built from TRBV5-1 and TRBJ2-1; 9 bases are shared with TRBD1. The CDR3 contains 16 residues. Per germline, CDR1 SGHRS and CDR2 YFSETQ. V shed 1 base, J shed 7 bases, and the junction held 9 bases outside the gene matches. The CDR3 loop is CASSLPGTGRGNEQFF. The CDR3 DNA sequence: TGCGCCAGCAGCTTGCCGGGGACAGGGCGTGGAAATGAGCAGTTCTTC.

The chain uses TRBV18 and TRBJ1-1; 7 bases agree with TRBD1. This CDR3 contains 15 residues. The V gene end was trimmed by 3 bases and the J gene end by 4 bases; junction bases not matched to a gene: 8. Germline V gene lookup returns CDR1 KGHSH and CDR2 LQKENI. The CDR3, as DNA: TGTGCCAGCTCACCGGCAACAGGGGCTGGCACTGAAGCTTTCTTT. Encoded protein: CASSPATGAGTEAFF. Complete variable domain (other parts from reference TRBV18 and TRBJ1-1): NAGVMQNPRHLVRRRGQEARLRCSPMKGHSHVYWYRQLPEEGLKFMVYLQKENIIDESGMPKERFSAEFPKEGPSILRIQQVVRGDSAAYFCASSPATGAGTEAFFGQGTRLTVV.

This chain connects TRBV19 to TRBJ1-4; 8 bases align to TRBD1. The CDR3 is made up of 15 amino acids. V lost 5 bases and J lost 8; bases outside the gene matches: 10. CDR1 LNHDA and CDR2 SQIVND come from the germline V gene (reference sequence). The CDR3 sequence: CASSPLGQGGEKLFF. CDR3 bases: TGTGCCAGTAGTCCCCTCGGACAGGGTGGGGAAAAACTGTTTTTT.

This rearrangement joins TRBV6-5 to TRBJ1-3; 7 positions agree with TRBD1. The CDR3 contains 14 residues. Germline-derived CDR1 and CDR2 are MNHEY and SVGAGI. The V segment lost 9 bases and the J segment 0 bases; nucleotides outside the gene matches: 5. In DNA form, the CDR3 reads TGTGCCAGTATAGGGACAGTCTCTGGAAACACCATATATTTT. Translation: CASIGTVSGNTIYF.

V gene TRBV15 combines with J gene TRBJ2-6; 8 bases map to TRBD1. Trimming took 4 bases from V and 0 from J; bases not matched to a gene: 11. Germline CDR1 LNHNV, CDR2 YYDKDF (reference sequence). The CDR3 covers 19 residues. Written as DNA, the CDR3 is TGTGCCACCAGCACCGCGGATACAGGGGGGTACTCTGGGGCCAACGTCCTGACTTTC. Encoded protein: CATSTADTGGYSGANVLTF.

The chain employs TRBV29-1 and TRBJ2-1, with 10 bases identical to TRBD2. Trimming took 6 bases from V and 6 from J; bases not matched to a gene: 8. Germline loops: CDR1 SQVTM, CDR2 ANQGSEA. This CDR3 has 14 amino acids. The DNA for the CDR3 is TGCAGCGTCTTTAGCGGGAGGAAGGTCAATGAGCAGTTCTTC. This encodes CSVFSGRKVNEQFF.

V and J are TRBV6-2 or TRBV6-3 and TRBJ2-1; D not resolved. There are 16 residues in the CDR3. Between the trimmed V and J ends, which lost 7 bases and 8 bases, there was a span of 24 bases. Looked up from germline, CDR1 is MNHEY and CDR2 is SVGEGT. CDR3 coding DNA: TGTGCCAGCACCCCTAAGGTGGCTAGTTTTATCCATGAGCAGTTCTTC. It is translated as CASTPKVASFIHEQFF.

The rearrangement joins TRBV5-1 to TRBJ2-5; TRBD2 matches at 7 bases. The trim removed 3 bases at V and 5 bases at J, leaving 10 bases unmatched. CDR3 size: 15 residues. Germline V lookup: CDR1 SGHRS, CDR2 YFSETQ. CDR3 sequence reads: CASSSPGGGVETQYF. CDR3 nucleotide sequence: TGCGCCAGCAGCTCCCCGGGGGGAGGAGTGGAGACCCAGTACTTC.

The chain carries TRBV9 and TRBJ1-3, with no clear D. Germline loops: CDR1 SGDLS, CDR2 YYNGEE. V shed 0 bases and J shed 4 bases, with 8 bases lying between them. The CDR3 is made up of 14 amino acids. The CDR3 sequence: CASSVDREGNTIYF. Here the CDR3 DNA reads TGTGCCAGCAGCGTAGACAGAGAAGGAAACACCATATATTTT. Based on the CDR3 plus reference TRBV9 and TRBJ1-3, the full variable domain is DSGVTQTPKHLITATGQRVTLRCSPRSGDLSVYWYQQSLDQGLQFLIQYYNGEERAKGNILERFSAQQFPDLHSELNLSSLELGDSALYFCASSVDREGNTIYFGEGSWLTVV.

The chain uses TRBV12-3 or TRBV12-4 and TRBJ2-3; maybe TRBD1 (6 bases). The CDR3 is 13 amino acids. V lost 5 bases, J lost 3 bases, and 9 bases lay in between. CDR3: CASSRQVTDTQYF. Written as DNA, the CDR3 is TGTGCCAGCAGTCGACAGGTGACAGATACGCAGTATTTT.

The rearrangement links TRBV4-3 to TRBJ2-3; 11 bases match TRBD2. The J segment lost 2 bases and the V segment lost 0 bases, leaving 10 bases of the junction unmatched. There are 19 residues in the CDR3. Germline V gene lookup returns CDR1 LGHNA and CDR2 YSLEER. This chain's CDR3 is CASSQDLAGGLLSTDTQYF. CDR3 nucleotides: TGCGCCAGCAGCCAAGACCTAGCGGGGGGACTCCTTTCCACAGATACGCAGTATTTT.

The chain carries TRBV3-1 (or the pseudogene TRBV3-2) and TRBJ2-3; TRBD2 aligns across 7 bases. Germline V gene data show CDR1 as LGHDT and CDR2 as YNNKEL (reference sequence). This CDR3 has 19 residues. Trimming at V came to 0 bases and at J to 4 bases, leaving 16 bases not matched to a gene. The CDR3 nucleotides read TGTGCCAGCAGCCAAGAGCCTCTGACTAGGGCGGGAGCGCCAGATACGCAGTATTTT. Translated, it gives CASSQEPLTRAGAPDTQYF.

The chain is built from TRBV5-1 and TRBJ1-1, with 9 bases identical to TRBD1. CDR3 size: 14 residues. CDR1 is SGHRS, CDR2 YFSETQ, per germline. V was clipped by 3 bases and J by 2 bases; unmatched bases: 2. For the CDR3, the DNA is TGCGCCAGCAGCTGGGGACAGGGTAACACTGAAGCTTTCTTT. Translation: CASSWGQGNTEAFF. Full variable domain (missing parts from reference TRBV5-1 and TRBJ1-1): KAGVTQTPRYLIKTRGQQVTLSCSPISGHRSVSWYQQTPGQGLQFLFEYFSETQRNKGNFPGRFSGRQFSNSRSEMNVSTLELGDSALYLCASSWGQGNTEAFFGQGTRLTVV.

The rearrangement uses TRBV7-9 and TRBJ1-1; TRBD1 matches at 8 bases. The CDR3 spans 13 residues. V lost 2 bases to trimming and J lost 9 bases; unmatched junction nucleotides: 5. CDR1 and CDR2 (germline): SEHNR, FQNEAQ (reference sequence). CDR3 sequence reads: CASSLTGRGQAFF. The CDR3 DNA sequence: TGTGCCAGCAGCTTAACGGGCAGGGGGCAAGCTTTCTTT.

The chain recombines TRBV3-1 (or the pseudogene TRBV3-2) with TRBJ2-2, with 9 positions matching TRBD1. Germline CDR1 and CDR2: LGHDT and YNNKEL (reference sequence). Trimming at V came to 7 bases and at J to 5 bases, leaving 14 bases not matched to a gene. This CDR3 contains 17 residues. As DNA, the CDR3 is TGTGCCAGCACCCATAAGGGGACAGGGAGGGTGACCGGGGAGCTGTTTTTT. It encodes CASTHKGTGRVTGELFF.

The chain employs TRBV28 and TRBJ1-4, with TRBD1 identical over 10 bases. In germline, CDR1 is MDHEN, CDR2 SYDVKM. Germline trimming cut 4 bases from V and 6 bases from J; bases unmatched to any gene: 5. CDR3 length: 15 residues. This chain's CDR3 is CASSSPGQGDEKLFF. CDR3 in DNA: TGTGCCAGCAGTTCGCCCGGACAGGGGGATGAAAAACTGTTTTTT.

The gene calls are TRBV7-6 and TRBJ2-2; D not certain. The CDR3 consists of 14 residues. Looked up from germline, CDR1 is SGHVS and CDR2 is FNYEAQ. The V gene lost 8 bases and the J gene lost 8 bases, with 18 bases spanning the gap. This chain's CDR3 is CASSSVALGGELFF. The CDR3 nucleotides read TGTGCCAGCTCTTCAGTAGCCCTCGGGGGGGAGCTGTTTTTT.

The CDR3 sequence: CASSSITGLAGLSSYNEQFF. CDR3 nucleotide sequence: TGTGCCAGTAGCTCCATAACGGGACTAGCGGGTCTTAGCTCCTACAATGAGCAGTTCTTC. The genes are TRBV19 and TRBJ2-1, with 12 nucleotides matching TRBD2. The CDR3 is 20 amino acids. Trimming cost V 6 bases and J 0 bases; bases outside gene matches: 15. The germline V gene encodes CDR1 LNHDA and CDR2 SQIVND (reference sequence).

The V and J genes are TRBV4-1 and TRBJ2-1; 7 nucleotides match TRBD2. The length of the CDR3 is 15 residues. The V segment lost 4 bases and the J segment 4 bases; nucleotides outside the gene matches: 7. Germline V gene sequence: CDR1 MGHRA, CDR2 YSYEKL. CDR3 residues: CASSLAGANYNEQFF. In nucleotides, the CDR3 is TGCGCCAGCAGCCTAGCGGGCGCCAATTACAATGAGCAGTTCTTC.

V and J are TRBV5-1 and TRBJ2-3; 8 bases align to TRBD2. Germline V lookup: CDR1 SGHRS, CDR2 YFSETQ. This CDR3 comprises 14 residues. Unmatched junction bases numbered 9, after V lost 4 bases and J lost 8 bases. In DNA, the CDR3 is TGCGCCAGCAGCCCCGGGTTAGCGGGGTTTACGCAGTATTTT. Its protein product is CASSPGLAGFTQYF.

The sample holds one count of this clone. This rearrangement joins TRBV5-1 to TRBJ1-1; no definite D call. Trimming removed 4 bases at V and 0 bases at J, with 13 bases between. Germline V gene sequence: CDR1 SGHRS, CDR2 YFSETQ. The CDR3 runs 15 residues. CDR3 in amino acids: CASSGPGGMNTEAFF. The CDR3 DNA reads TGCGCCAGCAGCGGTCCCGGAGGAATGAACACTGAAGCTTTCTTT.